Shown below are 21 T cell receptor beta chains from a single sample sequenced in a study of tumor-infiltrating lymphocytes in primary liver carcinoma. Unsorted whole blood served as the source of blood RNA, and germline DNA was extracted as well. The authors made TCR beta cDNA from approximately 500 ng total RNA with a constant-region primer. It was through three nested multiplex PCR rounds of slightly modified ARM-PCR that TCR beta libraries arose. For roughly 11 cycles apiece, the opening two PCR rounds ran with TRBV1-TRBV30 forward primers and a C-beta reverse primer. TCRdb ran MiXCR on the multiplex PCR reads and lists one entry per CDR3 protein. The data hold 300,000 to 350,000 distinct CDR3 sequences, with less than 70% observed a single time. The specimen sequenced was peripheral blood. These receptors all come from a man aged 40-55 years with primary liver carcinoma and hepatitis B virus infection.

The V call is TRBV24-1, the J call TRBJ2-1; unclear D gene. Looked up from germline, CDR1 is KGHDR and CDR2 is SFDVKD. The CDR3 is made up of 16 amino acids. V was shortened by 5 bases and J by 4 bases, with 17 bases between the two germline ends. The CDR3 spells CATSGSAETSYNEQFF. As DNA, the CDR3 is TGTGCCACCAGTGGTTCCGCCGAGACAAGTTACAATGAGCAGTTCTTC.

As for this clonotype: In this CDR3 the conserved last residue, phenylalanine or tryptophan, is missing, so a read error is likely. The V gene is TRBV28, the J gene TRBJ2-7, with D possibly being TRBD1 (6 bases). V lost 5 bases, J lost 1 base, and 12 bases lay in between. The CDR3 totals 14 residues. Germline CDR1 and CDR2: MDHEN and SYDVKM. CDR3 sequence: CASSQPGTSYEQYL. The DNA of the CDR3 is TGTGCCAGCAGTCAACCCGGGACATCCTACGAGCAGTACTTA.

About this clonotype itself: The junction shows a germline mismatch at one end, possibly a read error. The J gene is TRBJ2-7, the V gene TRBV11-2, with 8 bases lining up with TRBD1. CDR3 length: 15 residues. Germline V lookup: CDR1 SGHAT, CDR2 FQNNGV. DNA of the CDR3: TGTGCCAGCAGCCAACAGGGACAGGTACCCTACGAGCGGTACTTC. Protein product: CASSQQGQVPYERYF.

The table lists this clonotype with many counts. The CDR3, as DNA: TGTGCCAGCAGTTCAAGACAGGGGTGGAATCAGCCCCAGCATTTT. It specifies CASSSRQGWNQPQHF. This chain joins TRBV6-5 and TRBJ1-5; 8 bases map to TRBD1. Germline V CDR1 and CDR2: MNHEY, SVGAGI. The CDR3 contains 15 residues. The trim removed 4 bases at V and 4 bases at J, leaving 6 bases unmatched.

This clonotype was detected a few times. The chain employs TRBV10-3 and TRBJ1-5; no firm D call. The CDR3 has 10 amino acids. Germline CDR1 and CDR2: ENHRY and SYGVKD. The germline V and J ends were trimmed by 11 bases and 13 bases, with 15 bases remaining between them. The CDR3 sequence: CAAGDGVQHF. The DNA for the CDR3 is TGTGCCGCGGGTGACGGGGTTCAGCATTTT.

This clonotype was recorded a few times. This sequence may be a read error, since a much larger clone differs from it by one base. This sequence joins TRBV29-1 and TRBJ2-1, with 9 positions matching TRBD1. Germline V gives CDR1 SQVTM, CDR2 ANQGSEA. The CDR3 contains 16 residues. The CDR3 reads CIVEEPGQGPNNEQFF. CDR3 DNA sequence: TGCATCGTTGAAGAACCGGGACAGGGTCCGAACAATGAGCAGTTCTTC.

The sample holds one count of this clonotype. A much larger clone sits a single nucleotide away, making a read error possible. The CDR3 does not end in the conserved phenylalanine or tryptophan, so this is likely a read error. The chain joins TRBV6-6 to TRBJ1-1; the D is unclear. The ends were cut back, 2 bases at V and 5 bases at J, with 12 bases in the middle. This CDR3 spans 14 amino acids. The germline CDR1 and CDR2 sequences are MNHNY and SVGAGI (reference sequence). The CDR3 is CASSYGLGRTEAFS. The CDR3 DNA follows: TGTGCCAGCAGTTACGGACTTGGGAGGACTGAAGCTTTCTCT.

Only one count was recorded for this clonotype. Given a much more abundant clone one base away, this may be a read error. This chain connects TRBV12-3 or TRBV12-4 to TRBJ2-3, with D uncertain. The CDR3 consists of 14 residues. CDR3 DNA: TGTGCCAGCAGTTTGAAGGCCCTGGGAAATACGCGGTATTTT. Protein product: CASSLKALGNTRYF.

This clonotype was observed a handful of times. This clone may be a read error of a much larger clone one base away. This is likely a read error, given that the CDR3 carries no conserved phenylalanine or tryptophan at its end. The V and J genes are TRBV29-1 and TRBJ2-5; D perhaps matches TRBD1 (6 bases). The germline V gene has CDR1 SQVTM and CDR2 ANQGSEA. Trimming removed 3 bases from V and 0 bases from J, with 23 bases in between. The CDR3 has 18 residues. The DNA for the CDR3 is TGCAGCGTTGACCTTACAATTCAGGGGCGCGGGTACCAAGAGACCCAGTACTAC. Translated: CSVDLTIQGRGYQETQYY.

Comments on this clonotype: This may be a read error, as it is one base from a much larger clone. J is TRBJ2-7 and V is TRBV6-5; possible D gene TRBD2, 5 bases. Germline V lookup: CDR1 MNHEY, CDR2 SVGAGI. The CDR3 sequence is 13 residues long. Trimming took off 7 bases at V and 6 bases at J, with 16 bases between the two ends. The CDR3 here is CASTSPGSSEQYF. The CDR3 DNA reads as TGTGCCAGCACAAGCCCGGGGTCCAGCGAGCAGTACTTC.

This clonotype was detected a few times. J is TRBJ2-7 and V is TRBV6-1; the D gene is possibly TRBD2 (6 bases). Germline assignment: CDR1 MNHNS and CDR2 SASEGT. V gave up 3 bases and J gave up 2 bases, with 11 bases separating them. This CDR3 is 14 amino acids long. CDR3 nucleotides: TGTGCCAGCAGTGAGCCTAGCGATGCCTACGAGCAGTACTTC. It specifies CASSEPSDAYEQYF.

V usage is TRBV6-5 and J usage is TRBJ2-7; D possibly corresponds to TRBD2 (5 bases). Germline V gene sequence: CDR1 MNHEY, CDR2 SVGAGI. V dropped 5 bases and J dropped 7 bases, with 21 bases sitting between them. This CDR3 spans 15 amino acids. The CDR3 protein is CASSQTLTKFEEQYF. CDR3 bases: TGTGCCAGCAGTCAGACCCTGACTAAATTTGAAGAGCAGTACTTC.

Remarks on this clonotype: This may arise from a read error, as a much more abundant clone is one base away. The chain has TRBV4-2 and TRBJ1-5, with TRBD1 as a possible D gene (6 bases). The germline CDR1 and CDR2 sequences are LGHNA and YNFKEQ. The CDR3 is 14 residues long. CDR3: CANSQGGVDQPQHF. In nucleotides, the CDR3 is TGTGCCAACAGCCAAGGGGGGGTTGATCAGCCCCAGCATTTT.

This clonotype was detected once. The chain couples TRBV11-2 to TRBJ2-1; D might be TRBD2 (5 bases). Germline V gives CDR1 SGHAT, CDR2 FQNNGV. V dropped 7 bases and J dropped 3 bases, with 22 bases sitting between them. The length of the CDR3 is 17 residues. Written as DNA, the CDR3 is TGTGCCAGCACCGCTCCCCCCATAGCGAGACTCTACAATGAGCAGTTCTTC. It encodes CASTAPPIARLYNEQFF.

This clonotype appeared once. One end of the junction is discordant with germline, which a read error may explain. This rearrangement joins TRBV5-1 to TRBJ2-1; D might be TRBD2 (6 bases). This CDR3 region has 14 residues. CDR1 is SGHRS and CDR2 is YFSETQ in the germline V gene. CDR3 sequence: CASSLETGRNEQFF. CDR3 coding DNA: TGCGCCAGCAGTTTGGAGACTGGGAGGAATGAGCAGTTCTTC. The entire variable domain, with the rest obtained from reference TRBV5-1 and TRBJ2-1, is as follows: KAGVTQTPRYLIKTRGQQVTLSCSPISGHRSVSWYQQTPGQGLQFLFEYFSETQRNKGNFPGRFSGRQFSNSRSEMNVSTLELGDSALYLCASSLETGRNEQFFGPGTRLTVL.

In the case of this clonotype: A junction end diverges from the germline sequence, so it may reflect a read error. The CDR3 coding sequence is TGTGCCAGCGGGGAGGGTCTCCTAGCGGGAGTAGAAGAGCGGTGCTTC. It yields the protein CASGEGLLAGVEERCF. This chain connects TRBV11-2 to TRBJ2-7, with 10 bases fitting TRBD2. The CDR3 length is 16 residues. CDR1 and CDR2 from the germline V gene are SGHAT and FQNNGV.

This clonotype was seen only once. The rearrangement links TRBV6-5 to TRBJ2-7, with TRBD2 identical over 7 bases. Looked up from germline, CDR1 is MNHEY and CDR2 is SVGAGI. The CDR3 is 16 residues long. CDR3 region: CTGSHPPWEGSYEQYF. The CDR3 DNA reads TGTACCGGCAGCCACCCACCCTGGGAGGGCTCCTACGAGCAGTACTTC.

Concerning this clonotype itself: The germline gene is not matched at one end of the junction; a read error may be the cause. The J gene is TRBJ2-7, the V gene TRBV14, with D possibly matching TRBD2 (5 bases). The CDR3 covers 18 residues. In germline, CDR1 is SGHDN, CDR2 FVKESK. DNA for the CDR3: TGTGCCTGCAGCCGAAGAATACCGGGATCTTCGTTTTGGAACGAGCAGTACTTC. This sequence encodes CACSRRIPGSSFWNEQYF.

A word on this clonotype: One junction end does not reproduce the germline sequence, and a read error may be involved. The chain combines TRBV4-1 with TRBJ2-1; 11 bases fit TRBD2. CDR3 size: 16 residues. From germline, CDR1 is MGHRA and CDR2 YSYEKL. CDR3 region: CACSHPTSGRYNEQFF. In nucleotides, the CDR3 is TGCGCCTGCAGCCACCCAACTAGCGGGAGATACAATGAGCAGTTCTTC.

Note on this clonotype: A much larger clone lies a single base off, so this may be a read error. In DNA, the CDR3 is TGTGCCAGCAGTTACTCAGCTGGGCAGGGTATTTACGAGCATTACTTC. Translated: CASSYSAGQGIYEHYF. The rearrangement joins TRBV6-5 to TRBJ2-7; D is possibly TRBD1 (5 bases). CDR3 length equals 16 residues. Germline lookup yields CDR1 MNHEY and CDR2 SVGAGI.

With regard to this clonotype: Given a much more abundant clone one base away, this may be a read error. Lacking the conserved final phenylalanine or tryptophan, this CDR3 likely reflects a read error. The chain has TRBV12-3 or TRBV12-4 and TRBJ2-7, with a tentative D call TRBD1 (6 bases). The V and J ends lost 4 bases and 3 bases respectively, with 19 bases between them. CDR3 length: 16 amino acids. The CDR3 DNA sequence: TGTGCCAGCAGTTCTGGGAACAGGGTCTCCCTCTACGAGCAGTACCTC. Its protein is CASSSGNRVSLYEQYL.